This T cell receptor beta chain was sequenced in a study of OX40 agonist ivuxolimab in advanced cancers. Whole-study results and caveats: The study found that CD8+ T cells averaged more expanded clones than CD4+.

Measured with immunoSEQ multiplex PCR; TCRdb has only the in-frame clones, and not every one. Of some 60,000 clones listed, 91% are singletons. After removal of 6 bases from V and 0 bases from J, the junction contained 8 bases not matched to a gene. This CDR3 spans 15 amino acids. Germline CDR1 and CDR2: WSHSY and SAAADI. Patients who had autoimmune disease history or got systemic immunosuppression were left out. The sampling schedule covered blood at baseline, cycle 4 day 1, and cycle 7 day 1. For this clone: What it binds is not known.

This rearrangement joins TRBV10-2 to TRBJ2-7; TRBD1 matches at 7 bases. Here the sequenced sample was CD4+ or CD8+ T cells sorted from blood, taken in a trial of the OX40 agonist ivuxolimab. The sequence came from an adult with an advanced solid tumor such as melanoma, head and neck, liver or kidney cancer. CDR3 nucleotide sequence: TGCGCCAGCAGAAAGAGACAGGGAAACTCCTACGAGCAGTACTTC. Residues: CASRKRQGNSYEQYF.